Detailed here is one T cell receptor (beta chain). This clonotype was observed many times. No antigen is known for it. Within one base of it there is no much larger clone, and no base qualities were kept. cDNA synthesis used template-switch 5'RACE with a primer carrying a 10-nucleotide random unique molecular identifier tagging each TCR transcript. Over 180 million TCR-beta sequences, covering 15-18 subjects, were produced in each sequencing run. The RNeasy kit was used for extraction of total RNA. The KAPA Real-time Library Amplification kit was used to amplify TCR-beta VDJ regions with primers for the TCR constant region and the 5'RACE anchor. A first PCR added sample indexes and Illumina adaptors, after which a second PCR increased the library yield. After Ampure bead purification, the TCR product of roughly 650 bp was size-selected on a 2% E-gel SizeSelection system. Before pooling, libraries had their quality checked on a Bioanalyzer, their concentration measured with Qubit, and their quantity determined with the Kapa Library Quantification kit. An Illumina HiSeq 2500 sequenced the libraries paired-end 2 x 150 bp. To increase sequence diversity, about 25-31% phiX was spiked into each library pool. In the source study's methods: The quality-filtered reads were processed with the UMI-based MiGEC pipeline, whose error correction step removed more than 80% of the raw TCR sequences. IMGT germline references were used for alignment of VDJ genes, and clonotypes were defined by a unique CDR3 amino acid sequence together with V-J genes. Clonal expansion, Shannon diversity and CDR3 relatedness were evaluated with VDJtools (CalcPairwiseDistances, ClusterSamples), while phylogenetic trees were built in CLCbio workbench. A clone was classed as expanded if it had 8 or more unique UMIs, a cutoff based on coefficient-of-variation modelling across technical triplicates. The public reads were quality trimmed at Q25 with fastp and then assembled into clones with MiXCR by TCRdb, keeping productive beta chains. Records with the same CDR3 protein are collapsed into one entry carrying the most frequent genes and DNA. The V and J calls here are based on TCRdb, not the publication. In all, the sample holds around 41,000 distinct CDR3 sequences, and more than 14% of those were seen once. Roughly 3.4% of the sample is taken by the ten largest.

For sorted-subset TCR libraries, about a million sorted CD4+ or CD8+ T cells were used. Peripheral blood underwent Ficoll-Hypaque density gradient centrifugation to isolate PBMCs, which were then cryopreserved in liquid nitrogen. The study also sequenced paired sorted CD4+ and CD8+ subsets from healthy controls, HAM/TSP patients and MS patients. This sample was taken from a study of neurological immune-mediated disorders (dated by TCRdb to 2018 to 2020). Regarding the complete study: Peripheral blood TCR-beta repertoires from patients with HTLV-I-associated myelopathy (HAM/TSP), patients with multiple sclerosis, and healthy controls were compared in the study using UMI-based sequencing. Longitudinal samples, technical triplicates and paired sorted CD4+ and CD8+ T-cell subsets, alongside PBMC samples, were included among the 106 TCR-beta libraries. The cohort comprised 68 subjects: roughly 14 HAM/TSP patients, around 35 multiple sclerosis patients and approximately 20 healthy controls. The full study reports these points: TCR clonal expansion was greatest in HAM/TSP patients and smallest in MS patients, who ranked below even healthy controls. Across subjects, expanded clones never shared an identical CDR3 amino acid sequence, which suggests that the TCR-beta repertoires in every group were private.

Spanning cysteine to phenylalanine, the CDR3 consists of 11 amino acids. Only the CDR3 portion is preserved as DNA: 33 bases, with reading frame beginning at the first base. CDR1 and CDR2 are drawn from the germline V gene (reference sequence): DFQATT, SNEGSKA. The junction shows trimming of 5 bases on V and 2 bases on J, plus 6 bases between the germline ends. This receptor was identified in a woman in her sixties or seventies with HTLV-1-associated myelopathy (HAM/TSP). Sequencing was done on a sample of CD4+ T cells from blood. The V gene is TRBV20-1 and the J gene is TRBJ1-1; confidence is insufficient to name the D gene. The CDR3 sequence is CSAAGNTEAFF. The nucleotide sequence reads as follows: TGCAGTGCTGCAGGTAACACTGAAGCTTTCTTT.